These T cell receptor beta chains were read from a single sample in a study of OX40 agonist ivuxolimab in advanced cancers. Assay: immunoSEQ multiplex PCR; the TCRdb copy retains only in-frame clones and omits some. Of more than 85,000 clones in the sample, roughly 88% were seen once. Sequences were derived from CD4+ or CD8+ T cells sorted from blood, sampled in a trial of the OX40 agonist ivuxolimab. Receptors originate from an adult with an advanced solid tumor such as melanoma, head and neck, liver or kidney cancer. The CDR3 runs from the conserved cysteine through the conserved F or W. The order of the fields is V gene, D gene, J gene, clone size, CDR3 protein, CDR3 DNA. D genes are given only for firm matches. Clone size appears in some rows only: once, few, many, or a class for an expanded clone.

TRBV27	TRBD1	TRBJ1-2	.	CASRPGQGVSFWGYGYTF	TGTGCCAGCAGACCAGGACAGGGTGTTTCATTCTGGGGGTATGGCTACACCTTC
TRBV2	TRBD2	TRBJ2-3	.	CASSFQREGRTDTQYF	TGTGCCAGCAGTTTTCAGCGGGAGGGCCGAACAGATACGCAGTATTTT
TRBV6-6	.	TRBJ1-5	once	CASSVVRDSNQPQHF	TGTGCCAGCAGTGTCGTCCGGGATTCCAATCAGCCCCAGCATTTT
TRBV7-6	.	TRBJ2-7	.	CASSPDRGSSSYEQYF	TGTGCCAGCAGCCCCGACAGAGGCTCTAGCTCCTACGAGCAGTACTTC
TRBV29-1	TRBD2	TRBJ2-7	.	CSVSGRASDEQYF	TGCAGCGTTAGCGGGAGGGCCTCGGACGAGCAGTACTTC
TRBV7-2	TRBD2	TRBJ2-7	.	CASSPTSGRHYEQYF	TGTGCCAGCAGCCCGACTAGCGGGAGGCACTACGAGCAGTACTTC
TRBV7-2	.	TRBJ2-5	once	CASSFGGGLETQYF	TGTGCCAGCAGCTTTGGTGGCGGTCTAGAGACCCAGTACTTC
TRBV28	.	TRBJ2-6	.	CASSFSESGANVLTF	TGTGCCAGCAGTTTCTCCGAATCTGGGGCCAACGTCCTGACTTTC
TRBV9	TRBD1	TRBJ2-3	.	CASSPTGGSGTDTQYF	TGTGCCAGCAGCCCAACAGGGGGCTCTGGCACAGATACGCAGTATTTT
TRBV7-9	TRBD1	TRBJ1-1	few	CASSPTDRGRTEAFF	TGTGCCAGCAGCCCCACGGACAGGGGGAGGACTGAAGCTTTCTTT
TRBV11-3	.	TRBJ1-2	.	CASSLDRLGLTGGYTF	TGTGCCAGCAGCTTAGATCGGTTGGGGCTTACGGGGGGCTACACCTTC
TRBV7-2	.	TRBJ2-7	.	CASSPFRVGYEQYF	TGTGCCAGCAGTCCCTTCCGGGTGGGGTACGAGCAGTACTTC
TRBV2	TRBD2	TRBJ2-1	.	CASSRTSGEYNEQFF	TGTGCCAGCAGTCGGACTAGCGGAGAGTACAATGAGCAGTTCTTC
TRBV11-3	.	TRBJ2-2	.	CASSPSRNIVELFF	TGTGCCAGCAGCCCAAGCCGGAATATCGTTGAGCTGTTTTTT
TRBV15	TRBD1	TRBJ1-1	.	CATSRDFRTGGGTEAFF	TGTGCCACCAGCAGAGACTTTAGGACAGGCGGGGGCACTGAAGCTTTCTTT
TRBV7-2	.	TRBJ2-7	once	CASSTYRESYYEQYF	TGTGCCAGCAGCACGTATCGGGAGTCCTACTACGAGCAGTACTTC
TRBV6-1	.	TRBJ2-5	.	CASSEGVGYETQYF	TGTGCCAGCAGTGAAGGGGTTGGTTATGAGACCCAGTACTTC
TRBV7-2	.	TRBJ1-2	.	CASSLHRTNYGYTF	TGTGCCAGCAGCTTACACAGGACTAACTATGGCTACACCTTC
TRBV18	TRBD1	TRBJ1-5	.	CASSPRRGQPQHF	TGTGCCAGCTCACCACGCAGGGGGCAGCCCCAGCATTTT
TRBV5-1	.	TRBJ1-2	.	CASRPRGEGPYGYTF	TGCGCCAGCCGCCCTAGGGGAGAGGGGCCCTATGGCTACACCTTC
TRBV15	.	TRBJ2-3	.	CATSRDLRGDTQYF	TGTGCCACCAGCAGAGATCTCAGGGGAGATACGCAGTATTTT
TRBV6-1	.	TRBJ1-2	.	CASSDKDYGYTF	TGTGCCAGCAGTGATAAGGACTATGGCTACACCTTC
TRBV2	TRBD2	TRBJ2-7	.	CASRVLAGGSYEQYF	TGTGCCAGCAGGGTACTAGCGGGAGGCTCCTACGAGCAGTACTTC
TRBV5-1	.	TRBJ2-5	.	CASSWGYQETQYF	TGCGCCAGCAGCTGGGGGTACCAAGAGACCCAGTACTTC
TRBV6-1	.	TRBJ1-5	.	CASREAPGGNQPQHF	TGCGCCAGCAGAGAGGCCCCGGGAGGCAATCAGCCCCAGCATTTT
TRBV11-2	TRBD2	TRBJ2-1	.	CASSLRPAGVLFF	TGTGCCAGCAGCTTAAGACCGGCGGGAGTTTTGTTCTTC
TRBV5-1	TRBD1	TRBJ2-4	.	CASSRTPGTENIQYF	TGCGCCAGCAGTCGAACCCCCGGGACAGAAAACATTCAGTACTTC
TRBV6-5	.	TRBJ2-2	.	CASRAPGGNTGELFF	TGTGCCAGCAGGGCACCCGGGGGGAACACCGGGGAGCTGTTTTTT
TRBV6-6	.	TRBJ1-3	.	CASSYGGNSGNTIYF	TGTGCCAGCAGTTACGGAGGGAACTCTGGAAACACCATATATTTT
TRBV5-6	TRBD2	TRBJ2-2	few	CASSFLERELLGGELFF	TGTGCCAGCAGCTTCTTAGAGCGGGAGCTACTAGGCGGGGAGCTGTTTTTT
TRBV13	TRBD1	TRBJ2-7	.	CASSPLLRTGYYEQYF	TGTGCCAGCAGCCCACTCCTCCGGACAGGGTACTACGAGCAGTACTTC
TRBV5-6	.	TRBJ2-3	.	CASSFWVPPQDTQYF	TGTGCCAGCAGCTTTTGGGTACCCCCACAGGATACGCAGTATTTT
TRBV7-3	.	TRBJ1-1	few	CASSSHRGTEAFF	TGTGCCAGCAGCTCTCACCGGGGGACTGAAGCTTTCTTT
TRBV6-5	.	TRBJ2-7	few	CASRTLTISYEQYF	TGTGCCAGCAGAACTTTGACCATCTCCTACGAGCAGTACTTC
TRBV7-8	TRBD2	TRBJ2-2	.	CASSLLTSGTGGELFF	TGTGCCAGCAGCTTATTGACTAGCGGGACCGGCGGGGAGCTGTTTTTT
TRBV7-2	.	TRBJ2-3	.	CASSLGGHSTDTQYF	TGTGCCAGCAGCTTGGGGGGTCACAGCACAGATACGCAGTATTTT
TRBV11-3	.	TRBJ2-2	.	CASSLGGLTRTGELFF	TGTGCCAGCAGCCTAGGCGGGTTAACCCGAACCGGGGAGCTGTTTTTT
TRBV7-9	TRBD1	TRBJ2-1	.	CASSHGQGGYNEQFF	TGTGCCAGCAGCCATGGACAGGGCGGCTACAATGAGCAGTTCTTC
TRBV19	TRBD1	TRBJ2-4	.	CASSARDSKNIQYF	TGTGCCAGTAGTGCTCGGGACAGCAAAAACATTCAGTACTTC
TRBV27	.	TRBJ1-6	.	CASSSGAEVLRHF	TGTGCCAGCAGTTCCGGGGCGGAGGTCCTGCGCCACTTT
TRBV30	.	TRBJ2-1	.	CAWSVGGNGKNEQFF	TGTGCCTGGAGTGTCGGCGGGAATGGAAAAAATGAGCAGTTCTTC
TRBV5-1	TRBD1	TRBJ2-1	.	CASSLEGQGHNEQFF	TGCGCCAGCAGCTTAGAGGGACAGGGGCACAATGAGCAGTTCTTC
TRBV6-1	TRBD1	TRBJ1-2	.	CARWTGDGGYTF	TGTGCCAGATGGACAGGGGACGGTGGCTACACCTTC
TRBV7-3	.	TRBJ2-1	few	CASSERNSVDEQFF	TGTGCCAGCAGCGAGCGTAATAGCGTTGATGAGCAGTTCTTC
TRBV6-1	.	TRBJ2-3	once	CASSETGPGRQYF	TGTGCCAGCAGTGAGACGGGACCTGGAAGGCAGTATTTT
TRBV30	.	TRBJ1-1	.	CAWMRGTNTEAFF	TGTGCCTGGATGCGGGGAACGAACACTGAAGCTTTCTTT
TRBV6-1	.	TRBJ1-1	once	CAIKRITEAFF	TGTGCCATCAAGAGGATAACTGAAGCTTTCTTT
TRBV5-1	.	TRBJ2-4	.	CASSLRTDAGNIQYF	TGCGCCAGCAGCTTGCGGACAGATGCCGGCAACATTCAGTACTTC
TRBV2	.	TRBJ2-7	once	CASRVGRELSYEQYF	TGTGCCAGCAGGGTAGGACGCGAGCTATCCTACGAGCAGTACTTC
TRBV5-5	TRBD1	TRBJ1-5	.	CASSMVTGVGQPQHF	TGTGCCAGCAGCATGGTAACAGGGGTAGGGCAGCCCCAGCATTTT
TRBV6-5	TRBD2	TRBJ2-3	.	CASRRGLAGGWEYF	TGTGCCAGCAGGAGGGGGCTAGCGGGAGGGTGGGAGTATTTT
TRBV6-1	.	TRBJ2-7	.	CASSAGRDRTYEQYF	TGTGCCAGCAGCGCCGGGCGGGACAGAACCTACGAGCAGTACTTC